This T cell receptor (beta chain) came from a study of cytotoxic CD8 clonotypes in ibrutinib-treated CLL. Study details: The subjects consisted of about 10 relapsed/refractory and over 14 treatment-naive individuals, with approximately 17 IGHV unmutated.

Germline loops: CDR1 MNHNS, CDR2 SASEGT. V was clipped by 1 base and J by 1 base; unmatched bases: 1. This CDR3 contains 14 residues. The repertoire was sequenced with immunoSEQ multiplex PCR; TCRdb's copy has only in-frame clones and lacks some. The sample consists of under 150,000 clones, 65% to 85% of them appearing once. This clone was detected once. The chain links TRBV6-1 to TRBJ2-7, with 7 bases identical to TRBD2. The receptor's source is a human donor with chronic lymphocytic leukemia. Sample: PBMCs, taken after 36 months of ibrutinib treatment. This chain's CDR3 is CASSEGGSSYEQYF. CDR3 in DNA: TGTGCCAGCAGTGAAGGCGGGAGTTCCTACGAGCAGTACTTC.